Below are 14 T cell receptor beta chains sequenced from a single sample in a study of CD8 T cells in ankylosing spondylitis. TCRdb used MiXCR to reprocess the 5' RACE reads, holding one entry per CDR3 protein. The top ten clones hold around 13% of a sample with about 360,000 distinct CDR3 sequences, around 20% of them seen once. The sequenced material came from blood, either unsorted or a sorted T cell fraction (not recorded which). The receptors shown here come from a male donor with ankylosing spondylitis or in good health (not recorded which).

The V and J genes are TRBV3-1 and TRBJ2-3; 8 bases are a match to TRBD2. CDR3 length: 17 amino acids. J gave up 0 bases and V 1 base, and 6 bases lay outside the gene matches. Germline V gives CDR1 LGHDT, CDR2 YNNKEL (reference sequence). The CDR3 bases are TGTGCCAGCAGCCAAGTGGTTCGGGGGGGCAGCACAGATACGCAGTATTTT. This gives the protein CASSQVVRGGSTDTQYF.

The chain carries TRBV12-3 or TRBV12-4 and TRBJ1-5; 7 bases fit TRBD1. V lost 6 bases and J lost 0; bases outside the gene matches: 5. This CDR3 region has 15 residues. CDR3 sequence: CASSGRQGSNQPQHF. The CDR3 DNA sequence: TGTGCCAGCAGCGGTCGACAGGGTAGCAATCAGCCCCAGCATTTT.

The chain links TRBV28 to TRBJ2-2; D gene unclear. The CDR3 length is 15 residues. Trimming left V 1 base short and J 1 base short, with 7 bases between. CDR1 is MDHEN and CDR2 is SYDVKM in the germline V gene. DNA of the CDR3: TGTGCCAGCAGTTTATTCCGACAGAACACCGGGGAGCTGTTTTTT. Translating gives CASSLFRQNTGELFF.

J is TRBJ2-5 and V is TRBV7-9, with D hard to call. V was shortened by 2 bases and J by 0 bases, with 4 bases between the two germline ends. The V gene's germline CDR1 is SEHNR and CDR2 FQNEAQ (reference sequence). The CDR3 is 13 amino acids. The CDR3: CASSLPHQETQYF. The CDR3 nucleotides read TGTGCCAGCAGCTTACCCCACCAAGAGACCCAGTACTTC.

The rearrangement joins TRBV5-6 to TRBJ2-3; D remains ambiguous. Per the germline V gene, CDR1 is SGHDT and CDR2 is YYEEEE. This CDR3 has 15 residues. Trimming took 0 bases from V and 5 from J, leaving 13 bases between them. In DNA, the CDR3 is TGTGCCAGCAGCTTGGGACCCCCGTGGGGAGATACGCAGTATTTT. It yields the protein CASSLGPPWGDTQYF.

This clonotype came up a few times. This chain links TRBV11-2 with TRBJ2-4; D might be TRBD1 (6 bases). This CDR3 has 15 residues. Germline lookup yields CDR1 SGHAT and CDR2 FQNNGV. V dropped 2 bases and J dropped 9 bases, with 17 bases sitting between them. The CDR3 DNA is TGTGCCAGCAGCTTAAACCCGGGACACCCGGCCATTCAGTACTTC. It translates to CASSLNPGHPAIQYF.

This clonotype has just a few counts. V and J are TRBV10-3 and TRBJ2-7; no reliable D call. Germline V gene sequence: CDR1 ENHRY, CDR2 SYGVKD. Trimming shortened V by 0 bases and J by 2 bases, and 11 bases separated the two germline ends. The CDR3 has 15 residues. The CDR3 DNA follows: TGTGCCATCAGTGAGTCGGAAGGGTCTCCCTACGAGCAGTACTTC. This gives the protein CAISESEGSPYEQYF.

J is TRBJ2-1 and V is TRBV5-5; D is ambiguous. In germline, CDR1 is SGHKS, CDR2 YYEKEE (reference sequence). Between the trimmed V and J ends, which lost 0 bases and 7 bases, there was a span of 8 bases. The CDR3 covers 13 residues. The CDR3 here is CASSLAVGNEQFF. In nucleotides, the CDR3 is TGTGCCAGCAGCTTGGCCGTCGGGAATGAGCAGTTCTTC.

The chain uses TRBV9 and TRBJ1-1; perhaps TRBD1 as D (5 bases). CDR1 is SGDLS and CDR2 is YYNGEE in the germline V gene. V lost 2 bases to trimming and J lost 0 bases, with 11 bases between them. The CDR3 has 15 residues. The CDR3 DNA is TGTGCCAGCAGCGTCTCAGGGCAGCTGAACACTGAAGCTTTCTTT. It is translated as CASSVSGQLNTEAFF.

This clonotype has only a few counts. This chain links TRBV12-3 or TRBV12-4 with TRBJ2-1; 9 bases fit TRBD1. This CDR3 spans 16 amino acids. After removal of 5 bases from V and 3 bases from J, the junction contained 8 bases not matched to a gene. CDR3 DNA sequence: TGTGCCAGCAGTGGCCAACAGGGGGCGAACTACAATGAGCAGTTCTTC. This sequence encodes CASSGQQGANYNEQFF.

This clonotype was seen a handful of times. This rearrangement joins TRBV18 to TRBJ2-5; D is ambiguous. Trimming removed 3 bases at V and 7 bases at J, with 18 bases between. CDR3 length: 15 residues. Germline loops: CDR1 KGHSH, CDR2 LQKENI. In DNA form, the CDR3 reads TGTGCCAGCTCACCGACGTCCGGGCCGTCTGGGACCCAGTACTTC. Translated: CASSPTSGPSGTQYF.

This clonotype was seen more than once but under ten times. The J gene is TRBJ2-1, the V gene TRBV29-1; D is perhaps TRBD2 (6 bases). With 3 bases removed from V and 5 bases from J, the gap between germline ends came to 8 bases. The CDR3 totals 12 residues. Germline values: CDR1 SQVTM, CDR2 ANQGSEA. The CDR3 loop is CSVEGGHNEQFF. In DNA form, the CDR3 reads TGCAGCGTTGAGGGGGGTCACAATGAGCAGTTCTTC.

This clonotype was found a few times. J is TRBJ2-2 and V is TRBV5-1; possibly TRBD1 or TRBD2 for D (6 bases each). This CDR3 has 16 residues. The V end lost 4 bases, the J end lost 0 bases, and 13 bases lay between the germline ends. In germline, CDR1 is SGHRS, CDR2 YFSETQ. This CDR3 reads CASSPRRDTNTGELFF. The CDR3, as DNA: TGCGCCAGCAGCCCCAGGAGGGACACGAACACCGGGGAGCTGTTTTTT. Full variable domain (missing parts from reference TRBV5-1 and TRBJ2-2): KAGVTQTPRYLIKTRGQQVTLSCSPISGHRSVSWYQQTPGQGLQFLFEYFSETQRNKGNFPGRFSGRQFSNSRSEMNVSTLELGDSALYLCASSPRRDTNTGELFFGEGSRLTVL.

In this sample, this clonotype turned up a few times. The V gene is TRBV29-1, the J gene TRBJ2-2; 7 bases agree with TRBD1. Germline V gene sequence: CDR1 SQVTM, CDR2 ANQGSEA. V gave up 5 bases and J gave up 2 bases; unmatched junction bases: 11. This CDR3 is 16 amino acids long. The CDR3 spells CSVRGGQVINTGELFF. CDR3 nucleotides: TGCAGCGTTCGGGGCGGACAGGTGATTAACACCGGGGAGCTGTTTTTT.